One sample yielded the 23 T cell receptor beta chains listed below, sequenced in a study of response to subunit inactivated influenza vaccine. TCRdb analysed the RT-PCR reads with MiXCR anew, one entry per CDR3 protein. The sample carries 400,000 to 550,000 distinct CDR3 sequences, 25% recorded once. The sequencing used CD4+ T cells sorted from PBMCs, collected more than 4 days after vaccination. The receptors originated from a man aged 50 or older who received an inactivated influenza vaccine.

The chain has TRBV12-3 or TRBV12-4 and TRBJ1-5; 7 nucleotides line up with TRBD1. V lost 4 bases to trimming and J lost 3 bases; unmatched junction nucleotides: 3. CDR3 length: 14 amino acids. The CDR3 loop is CASSWDSFNQPQHF. As DNA, the CDR3 is TGTGCCAGCAGTTGGGACAGTTTCAATCAGCCCCAGCATTTT.

This clonotype was seen ten or more times. The CDR3 DNA reads as TGCGCCAGCAGCTTGGAGGCAGCCTCCGGCTACACCTTC. Protein product: CASSLEAASGYTF. The V gene is TRBV5-1, the J gene TRBJ1-2; no reliable D call. CDR1 and CDR2 (germline): SGHRS, YFSETQ. The CDR3 spans 13 residues. The V end was cut by 0 bases, the J end by 8 bases, with 11 bases between. Full variable domain (outside the CDR3, taken from reference TRBV5-1 and TRBJ1-2): KAGVTQTPRYLIKTRGQQVTLSCSPISGHRSVSWYQQTPGQGLQFLFEYFSETQRNKGNFPGRFSGRQFSNSRSEMNVSTLELGDSALYLCASSLEAASGYTFGSGTRLTVV.

This clonotype has only a few counts. The V call is TRBV6-2 or TRBV6-3, the J call TRBJ1-1, with D possibly being TRBD1 (5 bases). Germline-derived CDR1 and CDR2 are MNHEY and SVGEGT. The length of the CDR3 is 13 residues. Trimming took off 7 bases at V and 3 bases at J, with 12 bases between the two ends. The CDR3 region has the DNA TGTGCCAGCAAGTTCGACAGATACACTGAAGCTTTCTTT. This encodes CASKFDRYTEAFF.

In this sample, this clonotype turned up a few times. V and J are TRBV7-8 and TRBJ2-1, with 8 bases identical to TRBD1. Germline V lookup: CDR1 SGHVS, CDR2 FQNEAQ. This CDR3 has 16 amino acids. V gave up 4 bases and J gave up 1 base; unmatched junction bases: 6. The CDR3 sequence is CASSSPRQGSYNEQFF. CDR3 in DNA: TGTGCCAGCAGCTCTCCGAGACAGGGGTCCTACAATGAGCAGTTCTTC.

The chain has TRBV10-3 and TRBJ2-1; 7 bases line up with TRBD2. This CDR3 is 14 amino acids long. V lost 7 bases and J lost 3; bases outside the gene matches: 6. Germline V gives CDR1 ENHRY, CDR2 SYGVKD. The CDR3 coding sequence is TGTGCCATCAAAGCGGGGATGCTCTACAATGAGCAGTTCTTC. It encodes CAIKAGMLYNEQFF.

The V gene is TRBV20-1, the J gene TRBJ2-2, with 10 bases aligning to TRBD2. Germline V gene sequence: CDR1 DFQATT, CDR2 SNEGSKA (reference sequence). This CDR3 is 17 amino acids long. V was clipped by 0 bases and J by 7 bases; unmatched bases: 11. CDR3 bases: TGCAGTGCTAGAGATACACGTAGCGGGAGGATGAACGGGGAGCTGTTTTTT. This codes for CSARDTRSGRMNGELFF.

This sequence joins TRBV4-3 and TRBJ1-1; D might be TRBD1 (5 bases). The CDR3 is made up of 16 amino acids. Germline values: CDR1 LGHNA, CDR2 YSLEER. With 0 bases removed from V and 3 bases from J, the gap between germline ends came to 14 bases. In nucleotides, the CDR3 is TGCGCCAGCAGCCAAGATAGGGTGCAGGGCTACACTGAAGCTTTCTTT. Residues: CASSQDRVQGYTEAFF.

The gene calls are TRBV27 and TRBJ2-7, with TRBD2 as a possible D gene (6 bases). CDR3 length equals 15 residues. Germline loops: CDR1 MNHEY, CDR2 SMNVEV (reference sequence). V was pared by 6 bases and J by 0 bases, with 15 bases between. The CDR3 region is CASSRRDGSSYEQYF. CDR3 bases: TGTGCCAGCAGCCGCCGGGACGGGAGCTCCTACGAGCAGTACTTC.

Only a few counts were recorded for this clonotype. The gene calls are TRBV4-2 and TRBJ2-3, with a tentative D call TRBD2 (6 bases). The CDR3 consists of 20 residues. Per germline, CDR1 LGHNA and CDR2 YNFKEQ. V gave up 5 bases and J gave up 2 bases, with 29 bases separating them. CDR3 sequence reads: CASSTRGAISDPTYTDTQYF. CDR3 DNA sequence: TGTGCCAGCAGCACCCGCGGGGCTATTTCGGACCCGACGTACACAGATACGCAGTATTTT.

In this sample, this clonotype turned up many times. The chain uses TRBV12-3 or TRBV12-4 and TRBJ2-2; D is tentatively TRBD1 or TRBD2 (5 bases each). The V and J ends lost 3 bases and 5 bases respectively, with 7 bases between them. This CDR3 region has 13 residues. CDR3 bases: TGTGCCAGCAGTTTGTGGGGGACCGGGGAGCTGTTTTTT. It is translated as CASSLWGTGELFF.

This clonotype was observed a handful of times. The chain links TRBV12-3 or TRBV12-4 to TRBJ1-2; D unclear. V was trimmed by 5 bases and J by 3 bases, leaving 10 bases between them. The CDR3 totals 13 residues. The CDR3 reads CASSIGRDYGYTF. As DNA, the CDR3 is TGTGCCAGCAGTATAGGACGGGACTATGGCTACACCTTC.

The sample holds a few counts of this clonotype. This chain joins TRBV4-1 and TRBJ2-2; 14 bases fit TRBD2. Trimming removed 4 bases from V and 6 bases from J; junction bases left unmatched: 10. This CDR3 region has 18 residues. Looked up from germline, CDR1 is MGHRA and CDR2 is YSYEKL. CDR3 loop: CASSPSGLAGVLSGELFF. The CDR3 bases are TGCGCCAGCAGCCCGTCGGGACTAGCGGGAGTGCTCTCCGGGGAGCTGTTTTTT.

J is TRBJ2-2 and V is TRBV29-1; D remains unclear. The CDR3 contains 15 residues. The V end was cut by 4 bases, the J end by 2 bases, with 14 bases between. Germline V CDR1 and CDR2: SQVTM, ANQGSEA. The CDR3 nucleotides are TGCAGCGTTGGAGTCTCTCCTGCAAACACCGGGGAGCTGTTTTTT. The encoded protein is CSVGVSPANTGELFF.

This clonotype was found once. V is TRBV20-1 and J is TRBJ2-7, with TRBD2 matching over 7 bases. CDR1 DFQATT and CDR2 SNEGSKA come from the germline V gene (reference sequence). V shed 3 bases and J 2 bases; nucleotides not matched to a gene: 7. This CDR3 is 14 amino acids long. Here the CDR3 DNA reads TGCAGTGCTAGTATCCAGCGGGGCACCTACGAGCAGTACTTC. Amino acids: CSASIQRGTYEQYF.

This clonotype has only a few counts. The chain recombines TRBV7-9 with TRBJ1-2, with 7 bases that match TRBD1. The CDR3 covers 14 residues. V trimming: 5 bases; J trimming: 5 bases; junction bases outside the gene matches: 8. CDR1 SEHNR and CDR2 FQNEAQ come from the germline V gene (reference sequence). CDR3 residues: CASSLAEGAYGYTF. For the CDR3, the DNA is TGTGCCAGCAGCCTCGCGGAGGGGGCTTATGGCTACACCTTC.

This clonotype was counted ten times or more. This chain joins TRBV12-3 or TRBV12-4 and TRBJ1-5; 7 positions agree with TRBD1. Losses at the gene ends were 6 bases for V and 6 bases for J; bases not matched to a gene: 11. CDR3 size: 15 residues. In DNA form, the CDR3 reads TGTGCCAGCAGCAACCGACAGGGACGTAGTCAGCCCCAGCATTTT. Protein product: CASSNRQGRSQPQHF.

Worth noting for this clonotype: A read error may account for a junction end that differs from germline. The V gene is TRBV20-1, the J gene TRBJ2-1; 11 bases agree with TRBD2. Per the germline V gene, CDR1 is DFQATT and CDR2 is SNEGSKA (reference sequence). The CDR3 has 17 amino acids. The CDR3: CCALTRSGLAANNEQFF. The CDR3 nucleotides read TGCTGTGCCTTAACGCGCTCGGGACTAGCGGCGAACAATGAGCAGTTCTTC.

This rearrangement joins TRBV18 to TRBJ2-2; D unresolved. The ends were cut back, 6 bases at V and 3 bases at J, with 5 bases in the middle. Germline V gene data show CDR1 as KGHSH and CDR2 as LQKENI. The CDR3 extends over 12 amino acids. CDR3 bases: TGTGCCAGCTCCGCCGACACCGGGGAGCTGTTTTTT. Translation gives CASSADTGELFF.

The chain links TRBV7-9 to TRBJ1-5; D might be TRBD1 (5 bases). Trimming left V 1 base short and J 1 base short, with 11 bases between. This CDR3 spans 16 amino acids. CDR1 and CDR2 (germline): SEHNR, FQNEAQ (reference sequence). The chain's CDR3 is CASSLGGVLSNQPQHF. CDR3 sequence (DNA): TGTGCCAGCAGCTTAGGAGGGGTTTTAAGCAATCAGCCCCAGCATTTT.

This clonotype was picked up a small number of times. The gene calls are TRBV20-1 and TRBJ1-5; D is possibly TRBD1 (6 bases). V was cut by 3 bases and J by 4 bases, with 10 bases left in between. Per the germline V gene, CDR1 is DFQATT and CDR2 is SNEGSKA (reference sequence). The CDR3 spans 13 residues. The CDR3 is CSARDRTNQPQHF. The CDR3 bases are TGCAGTGCTAGGGACAGAACTAATCAGCCCCAGCATTTT.

In this sample, this clonotype turned up a few times. V gene TRBV5-5 combines with J gene TRBJ1-2; unclear D gene. The CDR3 sequence is 14 residues long. Germline V lookup: CDR1 SGHKS, CDR2 YYEKEE (reference sequence). Trimming took 0 bases from V and 4 from J, leaving 10 bases between them. This chain's CDR3 is CASSLAPAAYGYTF. CDR3 sequence (DNA): TGTGCCAGCAGCTTGGCCCCGGCAGCCTATGGCTACACCTTC. Variable domain in full (rest from reference TRBV5-5 and TRBJ1-2): DAGVTQSPTHLIKTRGQQVTLRCSPISGHKSVSWYQQVLGQGPQFIFQYYEKEERGRGNFPDRFSARQFPNYSSELNVNALLLGDSALYLCASSLAPAAYGYTFGSGTRLTVV.

This clonotype was observed a few times. The V gene is TRBV4-3, the J gene TRBJ2-3; D remains unclear. V was clipped by 2 bases and J by 5 bases, with 8 bases between them. Germline CDR1 LGHNA, CDR2 YSLEER. The CDR3 has 13 residues. CDR3 amino acids: CASSQQNEDTQYF. Here the CDR3 DNA reads TGCGCCAGCAGCCAACAAAATGAAGATACGCAGTATTTT.

V usage is TRBV15 and J usage is TRBJ2-7; 7 bases agree with TRBD1. CDR3 length: 15 residues. V lost 2 bases, J lost 3 bases, and 7 bases stayed unmatched. Germline V gene sequence: CDR1 LNHNV, CDR2 YYDKDF (reference sequence). DNA of the CDR3: TGTGCCACCAGCAGATCAAGGGGGCAGCTCTACGAGCAGTACTTC. This encodes CATSRSRGQLYEQYF.